This record looks at one T cell receptor (beta chain) sequence and its context. The target antigen is unknown. These data come from a study of cytomegalovirus exposure and HLA in healthy donors. Notes on the study in general: The dataset shows that most TCR sequences were rare, while some public TCRs occurred in many donors.

13 Jbeta primers and 60 Vbeta primers were used for the PCR. Profiling relied on immunoSEQ multiplex PCR, and the TCRdb table lists in-frame clones only, not all of them. The data contain about 52,000 clones, 55% to 85% of them singletons. Per the germline V gene, CDR1 is SEHNR and CDR2 is FQNEAQ (reference sequence). V gave up 5 bases and J gave up 0 bases, with 12 bases separating them. The CDR3 sequence is 15 residues long. This TCR was recovered from a woman between 50 and 59 years old in good health and CMV-seronegative. Specimen: PBMCs. This chain uses TRBV7-9 with TRBJ2-3; D call uncertain. The CDR3 DNA reads as TGTGCCAGCAGCCCGCCTTGGGCCAGCACAGATACGCAGTATTTT. Amino acids: CASSPPWASTDTQYF.